This T cell receptor beta chain emerged from a study of cytomegalovirus exposure and HLA in healthy donors. Study-level findings and limits: Rare TCR sequences predominated, though certain public TCRs were found in many donors. The study flagged some 170 TCR beta chains as cytomegalovirus-associated.

A multiplex PCR was run with 60 Vbeta primers and 13 Jbeta primers. Clones were sequenced by immunoSEQ multiplex PCR, and TCRdb holds only the in-frame ones, with some missing. The sample holds 95,000 to 150,000 clones, around 85% seen once. Details on this clone: What it recognizes is unknown.

Germline V gives CDR1 SGHDN, CDR2 FVKESK. This CDR3 spans 13 amino acids. V lost 4 bases and J 5 bases, leaving 11 bases between the germline ends. The source is a man under 40 in good health and CMV-seronegative. The specimen sequenced was PBMCs. The chain carries TRBV14 and TRBJ1-1; no clear D gene. The CDR3 nucleotides read TGTGCCAGCAGCCTTACCCCGAGGACTGAAGCTTTCTTT. Translating gives CASSLTPRTEAFF.